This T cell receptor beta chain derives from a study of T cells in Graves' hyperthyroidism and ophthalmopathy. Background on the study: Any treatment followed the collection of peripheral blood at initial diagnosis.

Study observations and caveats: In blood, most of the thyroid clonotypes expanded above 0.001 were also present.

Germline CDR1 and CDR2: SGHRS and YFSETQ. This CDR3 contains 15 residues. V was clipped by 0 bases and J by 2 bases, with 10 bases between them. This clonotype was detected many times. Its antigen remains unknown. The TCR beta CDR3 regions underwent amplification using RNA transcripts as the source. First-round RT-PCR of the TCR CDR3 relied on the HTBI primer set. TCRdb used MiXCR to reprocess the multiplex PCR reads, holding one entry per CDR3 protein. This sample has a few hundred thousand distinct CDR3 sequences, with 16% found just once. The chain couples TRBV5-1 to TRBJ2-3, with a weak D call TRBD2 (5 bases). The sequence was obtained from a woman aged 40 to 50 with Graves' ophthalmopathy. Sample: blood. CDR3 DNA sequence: TGCGCCAGCAGCTTGGCTGGAGACTACACAGATACGCAGTATTTT. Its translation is CASSLAGDYTDTQYF.